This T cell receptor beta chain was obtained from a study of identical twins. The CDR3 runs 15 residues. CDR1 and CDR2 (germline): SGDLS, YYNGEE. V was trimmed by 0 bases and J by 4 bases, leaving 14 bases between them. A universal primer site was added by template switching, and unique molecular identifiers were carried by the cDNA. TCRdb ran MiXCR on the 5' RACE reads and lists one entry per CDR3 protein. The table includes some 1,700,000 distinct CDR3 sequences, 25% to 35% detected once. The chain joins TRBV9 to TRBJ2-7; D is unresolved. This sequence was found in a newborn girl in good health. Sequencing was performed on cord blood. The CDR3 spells CASSVGPTGLYEQYF. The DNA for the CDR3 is TGTGCCAGCAGCGTAGGACCTACGGGCCTTTACGAGCAGTACTTC.